These T cell receptor beta chains were read from a single sample in a study of control samples from healthy donors and cancer patients. Assay used: immunoSEQ multiplex PCR; TCRdb lists only in-frame clones, some missing. The sample contains just under 75,000 clones, 87% of which appear only once. Sequencing input: blood. The receptors originated from a woman aged 45-65 years in good health. Each CDR3 is given with its conserved first and last residue. Each record gives: V gene, D gene, J gene, clone size, CDR3 protein, CDR3 DNA. The D gene is left open where the match is weak. Size values are once, few and many counts, or a class for expanded clones, and some rows have none.

>TRBV15|NA|TRBJ2-2|NA
CATSGPDSDPDNTGELFF
TGTGCCACCAGCGGCCCCGACTCTGACCCTGACAACACCGGGGAGCTGTTTTTT
>TRBV2|NA|TRBJ1-2|NA
CASSEAQGNYGYTF
TGTGCCAGCAGTGAGGCACAGGGTAACTATGGCTACACCTTC
>TRBV2|TRBD2|TRBJ2-7|NA
CASMGLAPYEQYF
TGTGCCAGCATGGGACTAGCACCCTACGAGCAGTACTTC
>TRBV3-1/TRBV3-2|NA|TRBJ2-2|few
CASSPTGTEAGELFF
TGTGCCAGCAGCCCTACAGGGACGGAGGCCGGGGAGCTGTTTTTT
>TRBV23-1|TRBD1|TRBJ1-1|once
CASSQSKTGQVMKAGAFF
TGCGCCAGCAGTCAATCGAAAACGGGACAGGTTATGAAGGCTGGCGCTTTCTTT
>TRBV20-1|TRBD2|TRBJ2-7|once
CSASPGRPLEQYF
TGCAGTGCTAGTCCCGGGAGGCCCCTCGAGCAGTACTTC
>TRBV6-6|NA|TRBJ1-6|NA
CASRESRQGGNSPLHF
TGTGCCAGCAGGGAGAGCAGGCAGGGAGGGAATTCACCCCTCCACTTT
>TRBV6-5|NA|TRBJ1-6|NA
CASSKGGDNSPLHF
TGTGCCAGCAGTAAGGGGGGAGATAATTCACCCCTCCACTTT
>TRBV19|NA|TRBJ2-7|NA
CASSNRGSTYEQYF
TGTGCCAGTTCAAACCGGGGCAGCACCTACGAGCAGTACTTC
>TRBV28|TRBD2|TRBJ2-3|once
CASSFGLAGADTQYF
TGTGCCAGCAGTTTTGGACTAGCGGGAGCAGATACGCAGTATTTT
>TRBV21-1|NA|TRBJ1-2|NA
CASSRMRVVPANYGYTF
TGTGCCAGCAGCAGAATGCGGGTGGTCCCTGCTAACTATGGCTACACCTTC
>TRBV15|NA|TRBJ1-2|NA
CATSRERTETYGYTF
TGTGCCACCAGCAGAGAACGGACAGAAACCTATGGCTACACCTTC
>TRBV9|NA|TRBJ2-5|NA
CASSNEETQYF
TGTGCCAGCAGCAATGAGGAGACCCAGTACTTC
>TRBV12-3/TRBV12-4|NA|TRBJ1-2|few
CASSFWGSGYTF
TGTGCCAGCAGTTTTTGGGGGAGCGGCTACACCTTC
>TRBV7-7|TRBD1|TRBJ1-1|NA
CASSIRQGAHTEAFF
TGTGCTAGCAGCATCAGACAGGGGGCTCACACTGAAGCTTTCTTT
>TRBV3-1/TRBV3-2|NA|TRBJ1-4|NA
CASSQDAERGEKLFF
TGTGCCAGCAGCCAAGATGCAGAACGCGGTGAAAAACTGTTTTTT
>TRBV11-2|TRBD2|TRBJ2-7|NA
CASSLDNPSGGSVYEQYF
TGTGCCAGCAGCTTAGATAATCCTAGCGGGGGTTCCGTCTACGAGCAGTACTTC
>TRBV6-5|NA|TRBJ1-3|few
CASSPLGNTIYF
TGTGCCAGCAGTCCTTTGGGAAACACCATATATTTT
>TRBV5-8|TRBD2|TRBJ2-1|once
CASSLGTSGAYNEQFF
TGTGCCAGCAGCTTGGGGACTAGCGGGGCCTACAATGAGCAGTTCTTC
>TRBV7-9|TRBD2|TRBJ2-3|NA
CASSTGLAGGRGDTQYF
TGTGCCAGCAGCACGGGACTAGCGGGAGGGCGGGGAGATACGCAGTATTTT
>TRBV7-9|TRBD1|TRBJ1-5|NA
CASSPGQANQPQHF
TGTGCCAGCAGCCCGGGACAGGCTAATCAGCCCCAGCATTTT
>TRBV25-1|NA|TRBJ2-5|once
CASSRVGETQYF
TGTGCCAGCAGTAGGGTCGGGGAGACCCAGTACTTC
>TRBV5-1|TRBD1|TRBJ2-3|once
CASSLTGGQDTQYF
TGCGCCAGCAGCTTGACAGGGGGCCAAGATACGCAGTATTTT
>TRBV18|TRBD1|TRBJ1-1|NA
CASSLRDRDTEAFF
TGTGCCAGCTCACTGCGGGACAGAGATACTGAAGCTTTCTTT
>TRBV9|TRBD1|TRBJ2-5|NA
CASSPGTGLLSFETQYF
TGTGCCAGCAGCCCTGGGACAGGGTTGTTATCCTTTGAGACCCAGTACTTC
>TRBV3-1/TRBV3-2|NA|TRBJ2-1|NA
CASSQDPAYNEQFF
TGTGCCAGCAGCCAAGATCCAGCCTACAATGAGCAGTTCTTC
>TRBV6-6|NA|TRBJ2-5|NA
CASSDSGLQETQYF
TGTGCCAGCAGTGATTCAGGGCTTCAAGAGACCCAGTACTTC
>TRBV28|NA|TRBJ1-3|NA
CASRQRGTGNTIYF
TGTGCCAGCAGGCAAAGGGGAACTGGAAACACCATATATTTT
>TRBV28|NA|TRBJ1-6|NA
CASSLTGQLNSPLHF
TGTGCCAGCAGTTTAACAGGACAGCTCAATTCACCCCTCCACTTT
>TRBV7-3|NA|TRBJ2-1|NA
CASSLKERWDEQFF
TGTGCCAGCAGCTTAAAAGAACGTTGGGATGAGCAGTTCTTC
>TRBV6-5|TRBD1|TRBJ1-5|NA
CASSLRQGANQPQHF
TGTGCCAGCAGTCTTAGACAGGGGGCTAATCAGCCCCAGCATTTT
>TRBV6-1|NA|TRBJ1-5|NA
CASSEVWPGGAVGNQPQHF
TGTGCCAGCAGTGAAGTTTGGCCAGGAGGGGCGGTCGGCAATCAGCCCCAGCATTTT